Listed below are T cell receptor beta chains from one sample, sequenced in a study of vaccination and CD4 T cells after COVID-19. TCRdb processed the PCR reads anew with MiXCR; each CDR3 protein has one entry. This table holds some 12,000 distinct CDR3 sequences, 45% to 60% found once. No cognate antigen is known for these TCRs. Sequenced material: cultured CD4+ T cells from blood, taken after SARS-CoV-2 vaccination. These receptors were collected from a human donor with COVID-19. The CDR3 runs from the conserved cysteine through the conserved F or W. The D gene is left open where the match is weak. A clone size is listed for some rows: how often the clone was seen (once, few, many), or a class if it is expanded.

TRBJ2-1 TRBV2 - - CASNRDEQFF TGTGCCAGCAACAGGGATGAGCAGTTCTTC
TRBJ1-6 TRBV28 - - CASSLGGINSPLHF TGTGCCAGCAGTTTGGGCGGAATCAATTCACCCCTCCACTTT
TRBJ2-3 TRBV7-2 - TRBD2 CASSLGRGGTDTQYF TGTGCCAGCAGCTTAGGTCGGGGGGGCACAGATACGCAGTATTTT
TRBJ1-5 TRBV20-1 few - CSARDRLGGGNQPQHF TGCAGTGCTAGAGATCGGTTAGGGGGGGGCAATCAGCCCCAGCATTTT
TRBJ2-6 TRBV11-3 - TRBD1 CASSSQPRQGMGSSGANVLTF TGTGCCAGCAGCTCGCAGCCCCGACAGGGTATGGGGAGCTCTGGGGCCAACGTCCTGACTTTC
TRBJ1-5 TRBV5-1 - - CASSLEGISNQPQHF TGCGCCAGCAGCTTGGAGGGGATTAGCAATCAGCCCCAGCATTTT
TRBJ2-5 TRBV6-1 - TRBD1 CASNTQGAGETQYF TGTGCCAGCAACACACAGGGGGCCGGAGAGACCCAGTACTTC
TRBJ2-7 TRBV27 - - CASSLRGGFGEQYF TGTGCCAGCAGTTTAAGGGGGGGGTTCGGCGAGCAGTACTTC
TRBJ1-2 TRBV6-4 few - CASSESGNYGYTF TGTGCCAGCAGTGAATCGGGGAACTATGGCTACACCTTC
TRBJ2-5 TRBV6-2/TRBV6-3 - TRBD2 CASRGGLAGGRETQYF TGTGCCAGCAGGGGAGGACTAGCGGGGGGTAGGGAGACCCAGTACTTC
TRBJ2-7 TRBV20-1 - - CSASQQSGPWEYF TGCAGTGCTAGTCAACAGAGCGGCCCTTGGGAGTACTTC
TRBJ2-1 TRBV7-9 few TRBD2 CASSFSGSQIEQFF TGTGCCAGCAGCTTCAGCGGGAGTCAGATTGAGCAGTTCTTC
TRBJ1-4 TRBV28 - - CATSDLNEKLFF TGTGCCACCTCAGACCTAAATGAAAAACTGTTTTTT
TRBJ1-1 TRBV6-5 - - CASSYSSRQGSAFF TGTGCCAGCAGTTACTCGAGCCGCCAGGGTTCAGCTTTCTTT
TRBJ2-1 TRBV5-1 once TRBD2 CASSRTSGGVNEQFF TGCGCCAGCAGCAGGACTAGCGGGGGGGTCAATGAGCAGTTCTTC
TRBJ2-2 TRBV6-1 - - CASSDQRRVLVTGELFF TGTGCCAGCAGTGACCAACGAAGAGTTTTAGTCACCGGGGAGCTGTTTTTT
TRBJ2-5 TRBV15 - TRBD1 CATSRVRGKAAGETQYF TGTGCCACCAGCAGAGTCAGGGGGAAGGCCGCCGGAGAGACCCAGTACTTC
TRBJ1-2 TRBV7-2 - - CASSLAAGVAYGYTF TGTGCCAGCAGCTTAGCGGCAGGGGTGGCCTATGGCTACACCTTC
TRBJ2-3 TRBV21-1 - - CASSKFPLRVDTQYF TGTGCCAGCAGCAAATTTCCTCTCAGGGTAGATACGCAGTATTTT
TRBJ1-1 TRBV7-7 - - CASSLSGGTEAFF TGTGCTAGCAGCTTATCTGGGGGGACTGAAGCTTTCTTT
TRBJ1-2 TRBV7-2 few - CASSLRLGGYTF TGTGCCAGCAGCCTGAGGTTGGGAGGCTACACCTTC
TRBJ1-1 TRBV5-4 - - CASSMGATANTEAFF TGTGCCAGCAGCATGGGGGCGACAGCAAACACTGAAGCTTTCTTT
TRBJ2-5 TRBV24-1 few TRBD1 CATGQVEQETQYF TGTGCCACGGGACAGGTCGAGCAAGAGACCCAGTACTTC
TRBJ2-3 TRBV7-3 - TRBD1 CASSPGQGLTDTQYF TGTGCCAGCAGCCCGGGACAGGGGTTAACAGATACGCAGTATTTT
TRBJ2-3 TRBV20-1 medium-sized TRBD2 CSARDGGGAGDTQYF TGCAGTGCTAGAGATGGCGGGGGGGCGGGAGATACGCAGTATTTT
TRBJ1-2 TRBV27 few - CASSLTRLGYGYTF TGTGCCAGCAGTCTAACAAGACTTGGGTATGGCTACACCTTC
TRBJ2-4 TRBV6-1 few - CASSEGKGRDIQYF TGTGCCAGCAGTGAAGGTAAAGGTAGAGACATTCAGTACTTC
TRBJ2-1 TRBV12-1 - - CASSFPAGTRDEQFF TGTGCCAGCAGCTTTCCCGCGGGGACTAGGGATGAGCAGTTCTTC
TRBJ2-3 TRBV7-9 few - CASSYGKSTDTQYF TGTGCCAGCAGCTATGGTAAAAGCACAGATACGCAGTATTTT
TRBJ1-1 TRBV20-1 - - CSASKGGDTEAFF TGCAGTGCTAGTAAAGGGGGGGACACTGAAGCTTTCTTT
TRBJ1-2 TRBV20-1 few TRBD1 CSASQSMAGGHGYTF TGCAGTGCTAGTCAGTCTATGGCAGGGGGCCATGGCTACACCTTC
TRBJ1-5 TRBV7-2 - - CASTQELRSNQPQHF TGTGCCAGCACCCAAGAACTAAGGAGCAATCAGCCCCAGCATTTT
TRBJ1-2 TRBV19 - - CASSSGSTGKNYGYTF TGTGCCAGTAGTTCTGGGTCAACAGGGAAGAACTATGGCTACACCTTC
TRBJ1-1 TRBV10-1 - - CASMGNTEAFF TGCGCCAGCATGGGGAACACTGAAGCTTTCTTT
TRBJ2-7 TRBV21-1 - - CASTTGPPIGEQYF TGTGCCAGCACAACCGGGCCCCCAATTGGGGAGCAGTACTTC
TRBJ1-2 TRBV9 - - CASSVGGEGLGGYTF TGTGCCAGCAGCGTCGGAGGGGAAGGGTTAGGTGGCTACACCTTC
TRBJ1-2 TRBV19 - TRBD1 CASSTGQINYGYTF TGTGCCAGTAGTACGGGACAGATTAACTATGGCTACACCTTC
TRBJ2-5 TRBV20-1 - - CSASLARRETQYF TGCAGTGCTAGTCTAGCGCGGCGGGAGACCCAGTACTTC
TRBJ2-7 TRBV18 - - CASSPSQLYEQYF TGTGCCAGCTCACCTTCCCAGCTCTACGAGCAGTACTTC
TRBJ1-1 TRBV19 - TRBD1 CASSMGTGTEAFF TGTGCCAGTAGTATGGGGACAGGGACTGAAGCTTTCTTT
TRBJ1-6 TRBV6-5 - TRBD1 CASSSDRGNNSPLHF TGTGCCAGCAGTTCAGACAGGGGGAACAATTCACCCCTCCACTTT
TRBJ1-1 TRBV28 - - CLVGNTEAFF TGTCTCGTAGGGAACACTGAAGCTTTCTTT
TRBJ2-3 TRBV24-1 few - CATCRADTDTQYF TGTGCCACCTGTAGAGCAGACACAGATACGCAGTATTTT
TRBJ2-2 TRBV7-3 - TRBD1 CASSSGQGATGELFF TGTGCCAGCAGCTCTGGACAGGGGGCAACCGGGGAGCTGTTTTTT
TRBJ1-5 TRBV28 - TRBD1 CASKRQGVFQPQHF TGTGCCAGCAAAAGACAGGGGGTCTTCCAGCCCCAGCATTTT
TRBJ1-6 TRBV11-3 - - CASSLDRGSYNSPLHF TGTGCCAGCAGCTTAGATCGAGGCTCCTATAATTCACCCCTCCACTTT
TRBJ1-2 TRBV28 - - CASSLTAASVGYTF TGTGCCAGCAGTCTCACAGCCGCATCTGTTGGCTACACCTTC
TRBJ1-2 TRBV6-1 - - CASSPRAKTGSPNYGYTF TGTGCCAGCAGTCCCCGAGCTAAAACAGGTTCCCCTAACTATGGCTACACCTTC
TRBJ2-3 TRBV24-1 - - CATSDFGRGADTQYF TGTGCCACCAGTGATTTCGGCAGGGGGGCAGATACGCAGTATTTT
TRBJ1-5 TRBV2 - TRBD1 CASSETDRGGQPQHF TGTGCCAGCAGTGAAACGGACAGGGGGGGCCAGCCCCAGCATTTT
TRBJ2-5 TRBV18 few - CASSPPGQGETQYF TGTGCCAGCTCACCCCCGGGACAAGGGGAGACCCAGTACTTC
TRBJ2-4 TRBV12-3/TRBV12-4 - TRBD1 CASIPTGEENIQYF TGTGCCAGCATCCCGACAGGGGAGGAAAACATTCAGTACTTC
TRBJ2-5 TRBV14 - TRBD2 CASSPGTSGGRETQYF TGTGCCAGCAGCCCGGGGACTAGCGGGGGACGGGAGACCCAGTACTTC
TRBJ2-3 TRBV7-2 few TRBD1 CASGYRQGPRDTQYF TGTGCCAGCGGATATCGACAGGGGCCGAGGGATACGCAGTATTTT